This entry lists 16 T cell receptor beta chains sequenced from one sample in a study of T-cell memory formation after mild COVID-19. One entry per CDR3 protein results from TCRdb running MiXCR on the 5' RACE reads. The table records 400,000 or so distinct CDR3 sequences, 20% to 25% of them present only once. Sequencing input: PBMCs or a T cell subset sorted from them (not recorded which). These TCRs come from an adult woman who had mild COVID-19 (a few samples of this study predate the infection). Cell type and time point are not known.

The DNA for the CDR3 is TGTGCCAGCACCATGGGACAGGGATACAATGAGCAGTTCTTC. Protein: CASTMGQGYNEQFF. J is TRBJ2-1 and V is TRBV7-9, with TRBD1 matching over 9 bases. The CDR3 consists of 14 residues. The ends lost 7 bases at V and 4 bases at J; junction bases unmatched: 5. Per the germline V gene, CDR1 is SEHNR and CDR2 is FQNEAQ (reference sequence).

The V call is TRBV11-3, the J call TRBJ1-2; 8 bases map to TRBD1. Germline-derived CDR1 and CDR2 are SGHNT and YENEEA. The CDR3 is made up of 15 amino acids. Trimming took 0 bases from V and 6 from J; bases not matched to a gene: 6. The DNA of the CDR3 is TGTGCCAGCAGCTTAGAGAGCGGGACAGGCAATGGCTACACCTTC. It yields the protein CASSLESGTGNGYTF.

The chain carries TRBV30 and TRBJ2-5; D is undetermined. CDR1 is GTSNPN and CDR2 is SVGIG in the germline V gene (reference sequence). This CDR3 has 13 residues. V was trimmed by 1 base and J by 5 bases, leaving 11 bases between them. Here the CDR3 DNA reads TGTGCCTGGAGTGGTTCAGCCCAGGAGACCCAGTACTTC. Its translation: CAWSGSAQETQYF.

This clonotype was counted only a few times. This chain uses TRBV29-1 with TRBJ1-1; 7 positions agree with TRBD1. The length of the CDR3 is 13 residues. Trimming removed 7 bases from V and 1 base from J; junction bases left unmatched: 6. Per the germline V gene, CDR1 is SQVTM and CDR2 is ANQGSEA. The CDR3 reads CSASGQANTEAFF. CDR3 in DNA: TGCAGCGCTTCCGGACAGGCGAACACTGAAGCTTTCTTT.

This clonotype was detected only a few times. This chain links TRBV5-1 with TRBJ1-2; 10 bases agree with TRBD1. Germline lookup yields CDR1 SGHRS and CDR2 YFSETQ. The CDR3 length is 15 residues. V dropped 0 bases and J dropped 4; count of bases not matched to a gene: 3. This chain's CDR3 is CASSLAGTGAYGYTF. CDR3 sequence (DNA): TGCGCCAGCAGCTTGGCCGGGACAGGGGCCTATGGCTACACCTTC.

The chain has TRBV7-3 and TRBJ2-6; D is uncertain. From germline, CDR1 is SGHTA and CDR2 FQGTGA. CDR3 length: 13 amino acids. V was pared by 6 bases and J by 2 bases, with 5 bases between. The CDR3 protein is CASRVAGANVLTF. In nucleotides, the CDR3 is TGTGCCAGCAGAGTAGCTGGGGCCAACGTCCTGACTTTC. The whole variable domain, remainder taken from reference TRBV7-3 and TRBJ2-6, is GAGVSQTPSNKVTEKGKYVELRCDPISGHTALYWYRQSLGQGPEFLIYFQGTGAADDSGLPNDRFFAVRPEGSVSTLKIQRTERGDSAVYLCASRVAGANVLTFGAGSRLTVL.

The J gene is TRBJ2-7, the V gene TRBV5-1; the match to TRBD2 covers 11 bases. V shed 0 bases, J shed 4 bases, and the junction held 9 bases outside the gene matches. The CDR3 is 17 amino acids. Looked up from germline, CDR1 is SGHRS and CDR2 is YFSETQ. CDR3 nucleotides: TGCGCCAGCAGCTTGGCCCGCACTAGCGGGAGTGCTTACGAGCAGTACTTC. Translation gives CASSLARTSGSAYEQYF.

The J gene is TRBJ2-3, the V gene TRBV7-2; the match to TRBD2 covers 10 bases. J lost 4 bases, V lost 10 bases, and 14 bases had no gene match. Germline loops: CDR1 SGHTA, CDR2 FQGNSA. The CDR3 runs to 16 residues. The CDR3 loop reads CATKGGAGGPADTQYF. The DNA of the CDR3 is TGTGCCACCAAGGGGGGAGCGGGAGGGCCTGCAGATACGCAGTATTTT.

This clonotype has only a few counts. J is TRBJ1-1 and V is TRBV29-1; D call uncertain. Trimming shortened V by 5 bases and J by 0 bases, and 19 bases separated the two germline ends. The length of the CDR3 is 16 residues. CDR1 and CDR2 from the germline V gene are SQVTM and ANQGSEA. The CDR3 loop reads CSVNREVGSVNTEAFF. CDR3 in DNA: TGCAGCGTTAACCGCGAGGTGGGCAGCGTGAACACTGAAGCTTTCTTT.

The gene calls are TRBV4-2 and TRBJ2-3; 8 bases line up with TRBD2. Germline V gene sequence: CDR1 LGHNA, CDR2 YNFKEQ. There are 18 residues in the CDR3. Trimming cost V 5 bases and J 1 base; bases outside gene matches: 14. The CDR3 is CASSVGYGTTSGTDTQYF. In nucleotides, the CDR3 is TGTGCCAGCAGCGTAGGATATGGGACGACTAGCGGCACAGATACGCAGTATTTT.

CDR3 in DNA: TGTGCCAGCAGGCCTACAGGGGGCCACGAGCAGTACTTC. It yields the protein CASRPTGGHEQYF. The V gene is TRBV7-2, the J gene TRBJ2-7, with TRBD1 identical over 9 bases. The CDR3 loop spans 13 amino acids. The germline V gene has CDR1 SGHTA and CDR2 FQGNSA. V was clipped by 6 bases and J by 5 bases; unmatched bases: 5.

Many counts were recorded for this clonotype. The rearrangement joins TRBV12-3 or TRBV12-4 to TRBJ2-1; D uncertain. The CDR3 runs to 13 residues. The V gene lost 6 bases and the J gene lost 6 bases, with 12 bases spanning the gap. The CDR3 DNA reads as TGTGCCAGCAGCTCCCTAAGGCGCAATGAGCAGTTCTTC. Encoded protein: CASSSLRRNEQFF.

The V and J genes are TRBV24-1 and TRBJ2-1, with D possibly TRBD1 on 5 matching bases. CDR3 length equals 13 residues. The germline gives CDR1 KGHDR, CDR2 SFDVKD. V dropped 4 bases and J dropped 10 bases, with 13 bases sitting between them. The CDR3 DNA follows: TGTGCCACCAGTGAAGCAGGGTACGAGGAGCAGTTCTTC. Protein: CATSEAGYEEQFF.

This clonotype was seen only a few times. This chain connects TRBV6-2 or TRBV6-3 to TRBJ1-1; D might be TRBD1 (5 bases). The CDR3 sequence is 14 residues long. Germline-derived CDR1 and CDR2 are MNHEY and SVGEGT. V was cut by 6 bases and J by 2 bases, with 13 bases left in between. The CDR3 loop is CASRLQVLNTEAFF. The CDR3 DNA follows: TGTGCCAGCAGATTACAGGTGTTAAACACTGAAGCTTTCTTT.

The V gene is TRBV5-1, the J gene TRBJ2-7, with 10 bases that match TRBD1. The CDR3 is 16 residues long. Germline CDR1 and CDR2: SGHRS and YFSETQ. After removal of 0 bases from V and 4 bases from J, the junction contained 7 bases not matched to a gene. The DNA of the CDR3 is TGCGCCAGCAGCTTGGTAGGTTCGGGACAGGGGTACGAGCAGTACTTC. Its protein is CASSLVGSGQGYEQYF.

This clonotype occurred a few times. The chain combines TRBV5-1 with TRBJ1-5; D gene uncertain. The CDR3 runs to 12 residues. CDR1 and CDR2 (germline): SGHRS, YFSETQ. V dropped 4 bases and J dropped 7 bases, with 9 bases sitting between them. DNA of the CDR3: TGCGCCAGCAGCCCCTCCTGGCAGCCCCAGCATTTT. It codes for CASSPSWQPQHF.